One sample yielded the 18 T cell receptor beta chains listed below, sequenced in a study of early stage breast cancer tumors. The protocol was immunoSEQ multiplex PCR, while the TCRdb copy is restricted to in-frame clones and leaves out a portion. The repertoire holds roughly 48,000 clones, with roughly 83% as singletons. Sequencing was carried out using blood. The receptors derive from a person in their fifties with breast cancer.

This clone has only a few counts. The chain recombines TRBV7-2 with TRBJ2-7, with D perhaps matching TRBD2 (6 bases). The V end lost 4 bases, the J end lost 9 bases, and 13 bases lay between the germline ends. CDR1 and CDR2 (germline): SGHTA, FQGNSA. The CDR3 extends over 12 amino acids. The CDR3 is CASSSGLAGQYF. CDR3 sequence (DNA): TGTGCCAGCAGCTCGGGACTCGCTGGGCAGTACTTC.

This clone appeared once. J is TRBJ2-6 and V is TRBV13, with TRBD1 matching over 8 bases. The CDR3 has 18 residues. Looked up from germline, CDR1 is PRHDT and CDR2 is FYEKMQ (reference sequence). J lost 0 bases, V lost 3 bases, and 7 bases had no gene match. CDR3 bases: TGTGCCAGCAGCTTGATTACAGGGGGTCCCTCTGGGGCCAACGTCCTGACTTTC. It encodes CASSLITGGPSGANVLTF.

This clone has a single count. This chain uses TRBV5-6 with TRBJ2-7; D gene uncertain. The germline V gene encodes CDR1 SGHDT and CDR2 YYEEEE. This CDR3 spans 14 amino acids. V gave up 2 bases and J gave up 0 bases, with 9 bases separating them. The chain's CDR3 is CASSFAVLSYEQYF. The CDR3 coding sequence is TGTGCCAGCAGCTTCGCGGTCCTCTCCTACGAGCAGTACTTC.

The rearrangement links TRBV30 to TRBJ2-3, with TRBD1 matching 10 bases. V lost 0 bases and J lost 4; bases outside the gene matches: 4. Germline V lookup: CDR1 GTSNPN, CDR2 SVGIG (reference sequence). This CDR3 has 15 amino acids. The CDR3 spells CAWSVGTGVPDTQYF. The CDR3 region has the DNA TGTGCCTGGAGTGTCGGGACAGGGGTGCCAGATACGCAGTATTTT. Full variable domain (rest looked up from reference TRBV30 and TRBJ2-3): SQTIHQWPATLVQPVGSPLSLECTVEGTSNPNLYWYRQAAGRGLQLLFYSVGIGQISSEVPQNLSASRPQDRQFILSSKKLLLSDSGFYLCAWSVGTGVPDTQYFGPGTRLTVL.

The chain is built from TRBV7-2 and TRBJ1-3, with D maybe TRBD1 (5 bases). V dropped 5 bases and J dropped 0 bases, with 20 bases sitting between them. The germline CDR1 and CDR2 sequences are SGHTA and FQGNSA. This CDR3 region has 18 residues. Here the CDR3 reads CASSARDVSGLSGNTIYF. The CDR3 DNA is TGTGCCAGCAGCGCCCGGGACGTAAGTGGCCTCTCTGGAAACACCATATATTTT.

The DNA of the CDR3 is TGTGCCAGCAGCCTTGGGACAGGGGGAAACGAGCAGTACTTC. As protein: CASSLGTGGNEQYF. The V gene is TRBV11-2, the J gene TRBJ2-7; TRBD1 aligns across 11 bases. Germline trimming cut 5 bases from V and 5 bases from J; bases unmatched to any gene: 5. Germline lookup yields CDR1 SGHAT and CDR2 FQNNGV. The CDR3 is 14 residues long.

The genes are TRBV10-1 and TRBJ2-7; 8 positions agree with TRBD2. The CDR3 is 20 amino acids. Unmatched junction bases numbered 23, after V lost 2 bases and J lost 5 bases. Germline V gene sequence: CDR1 WNHNN, CDR2 SYGVQD (reference sequence). CDR3 residues: CASSEPVSFGRAGEGDEQYF. The CDR3 bases are TGCGCCAGCAGTGAGCCTGTGTCCTTTGGGAGAGCGGGGGAAGGGGACGAGCAGTACTTC.

The V and J genes are TRBV18 and TRBJ2-3, with 12 bases identical to TRBD1. V dropped 2 bases and J dropped 6; count of bases not matched to a gene: 6. The CDR3 is 16 amino acids. Germline assignment: CDR1 KGHSH and CDR2 LQKENI. The CDR3 DNA reads as TGTGCCAGCTCACCAAGGGACAGGGGGCATTTGGATACGCAGTATTTT. Translated, it gives CASSPRDRGHLDTQYF.

This sequence joins TRBV27 and TRBJ2-5; unclear D gene. The CDR3 is 12 amino acids. V shed 7 bases and J shed 3 bases, with 9 bases lying between them. CDR1 MNHEY and CDR2 SMNVEV come from the germline V gene (reference sequence). CDR3 bases: TGTGCCAGCACCTTGGAGAAAGAGACCCAGTACTTC. The encoded protein is CASTLEKETQYF.

This clone was recorded once. This chain connects TRBV9 to TRBJ2-7; D is perhaps TRBD1 (5 bases). Trimming removed 0 bases from V and 5 bases from J, with 12 bases in between. CDR3 size: 14 residues. The germline V gene has CDR1 SGDLS and CDR2 YYNGEE. The CDR3 nucleotides are TGTGCCAGCAGCGTAGAGGGCAGGGAACACGAGCAGTACTTC. Residues: CASSVEGREHEQYF. Filled out from reference TRBV9 and TRBJ2-7, the complete variable domain reads DSGVTQTPKHLITATGQRVTLRCSPRSGDLSVYWYQQSLDQGLQFLIQYYNGEERAKGNILERFSAQQFPDLHSELNLSSLELGDSALYFCASSVEGREHEQYFGPGTRLTVT.

The chain links TRBV7-6 to TRBJ2-5, with D possibly being TRBD2 (7 bases). Trimming took off 5 bases at V and 5 bases at J, with 18 bases between the two ends. Germline lookup yields CDR1 SGHVS and CDR2 FNYEAQ. There are 15 residues in the CDR3. CDR3 DNA sequence: TGTGCCAGCAGCGAGGGTGGGGGGGGCGTGGAGACCCAGTACTTC. It translates to CASSEGGGGVETQYF.

The rearrangement links TRBV7-8 to TRBJ1-2; TRBD1 agrees at 8 bases. CDR1 and CDR2 (germline): SGHVS, FQNEAQ. The ends lost 4 bases at V and 4 bases at J; junction bases unmatched: 5. This CDR3 region has 14 residues. The DNA of the CDR3 is TGTGCCAGCAGCTACGACAGGGGAATCTATGGCTACACCTTC. Translating gives CASSYDRGIYGYTF.

The chain couples TRBV15 to TRBJ1-4; D perhaps matches TRBD1 (6 bases). This CDR3 region has 15 residues. Trimming took off 0 bases at V and 7 bases at J, with 12 bases between the two ends. CDR1 and CDR2 (germline): LNHNV, YYDKDF (reference sequence). CDR3 amino acids: CATSRDSGAGEKLFF. CDR3 in DNA: TGTGCCACCAGCAGAGATTCAGGGGCTGGTGAAAAACTGTTTTTT.

The V and J genes are TRBV28 and TRBJ2-3; unclear D gene. Germline V lookup: CDR1 MDHEN, CDR2 SYDVKM. CDR3 length: 11 residues. Trimming took off 7 bases at V and 4 bases at J, with 6 bases between the two ends. For the CDR3, the DNA is TGTGCCAGCAATAGAGCAGATACGCAGTATTTT. Its translation is CASNRADTQYF.

V gene TRBV11-2 combines with J gene TRBJ2-1, with 11 bases identical to TRBD2. The CDR3 extends over 15 amino acids. In germline, CDR1 is SGHAT, CDR2 FQNNGV. With 4 bases clipped from V and 7 bases from J, the junction kept 6 bases outside the gene matches. The CDR3 region has the DNA TGTGCCAGCAGCTCCCGACTAGCGGGATTAAATGAGCAGTTCTTC. The encoded protein is CASSSRLAGLNEQFF.

The CDR3 nucleotides are TGTGCCAGCTCACCACCCTCAAGGGATGGCTACACCTTC. Encoded protein: CASSPPSRDGYTF. The J gene is TRBJ1-2, the V gene TRBV18; D unresolved. Trimming stripped 0 bases from V and 6 bases from J, with 8 bases between. CDR1 and CDR2 from the germline V gene are KGHSH and LQKENI. The CDR3 is 13 amino acids.

The rearrangement links TRBV28 to TRBJ1-1; no definite D call. Germline V gives CDR1 MDHEN, CDR2 SYDVKM. Trimming removed 5 bases at V and 3 bases at J, with 10 bases between. This CDR3 comprises 13 residues. CDR3 DNA sequence: TGTGCCAGCAGTCTTCAACTTCACACTGAAGCTTTCTTT. Its translation is CASSLQLHTEAFF.

This clone has just a few counts. The chain recombines TRBV18 with TRBJ1-4, with TRBD1 as a possible D gene (5 bases). This CDR3 spans 15 amino acids. V lost 4 bases and J lost 0, with 9 bases in between. Germline V gene sequence: CDR1 KGHSH, CDR2 LQKENI. CDR3 nucleotides: TGTGCCAGCTCACTGACAGTTTCAACTAATGAAAAACTGTTTTTT. Translated, it gives CASSLTVSTNEKLFF.